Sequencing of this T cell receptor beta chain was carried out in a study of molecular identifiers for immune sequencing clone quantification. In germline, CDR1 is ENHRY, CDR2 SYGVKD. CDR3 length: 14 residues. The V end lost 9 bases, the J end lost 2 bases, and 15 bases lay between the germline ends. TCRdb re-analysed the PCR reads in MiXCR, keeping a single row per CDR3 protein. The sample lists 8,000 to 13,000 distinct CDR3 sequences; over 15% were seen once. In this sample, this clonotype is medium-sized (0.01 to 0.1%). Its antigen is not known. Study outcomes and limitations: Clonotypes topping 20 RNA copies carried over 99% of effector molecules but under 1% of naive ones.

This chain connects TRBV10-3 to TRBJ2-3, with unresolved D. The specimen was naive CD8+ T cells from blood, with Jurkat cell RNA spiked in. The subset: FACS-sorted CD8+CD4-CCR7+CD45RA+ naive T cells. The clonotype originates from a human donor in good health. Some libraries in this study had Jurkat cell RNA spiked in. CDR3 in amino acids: CAIAGRDPTDTQYF. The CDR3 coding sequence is TGTGCCATAGCTGGCCGAGACCCCACAGATACGCAGTATTTT.